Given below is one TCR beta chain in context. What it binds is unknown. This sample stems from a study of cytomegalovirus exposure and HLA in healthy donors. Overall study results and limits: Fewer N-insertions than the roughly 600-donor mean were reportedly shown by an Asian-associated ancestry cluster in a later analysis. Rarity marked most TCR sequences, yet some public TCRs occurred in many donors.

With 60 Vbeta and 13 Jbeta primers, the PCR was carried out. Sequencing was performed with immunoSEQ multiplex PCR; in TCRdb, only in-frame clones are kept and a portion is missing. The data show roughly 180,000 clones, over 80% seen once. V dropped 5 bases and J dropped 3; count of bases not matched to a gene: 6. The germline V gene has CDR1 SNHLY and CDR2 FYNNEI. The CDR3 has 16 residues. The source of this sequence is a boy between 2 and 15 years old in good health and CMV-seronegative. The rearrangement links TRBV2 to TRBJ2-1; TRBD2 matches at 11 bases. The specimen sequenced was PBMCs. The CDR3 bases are TGTGCCAGCAGTCAGGTTCTAGCGGGGGGCTACAATGAGCAGTTCTTC. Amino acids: CASSQVLAGGYNEQFF.